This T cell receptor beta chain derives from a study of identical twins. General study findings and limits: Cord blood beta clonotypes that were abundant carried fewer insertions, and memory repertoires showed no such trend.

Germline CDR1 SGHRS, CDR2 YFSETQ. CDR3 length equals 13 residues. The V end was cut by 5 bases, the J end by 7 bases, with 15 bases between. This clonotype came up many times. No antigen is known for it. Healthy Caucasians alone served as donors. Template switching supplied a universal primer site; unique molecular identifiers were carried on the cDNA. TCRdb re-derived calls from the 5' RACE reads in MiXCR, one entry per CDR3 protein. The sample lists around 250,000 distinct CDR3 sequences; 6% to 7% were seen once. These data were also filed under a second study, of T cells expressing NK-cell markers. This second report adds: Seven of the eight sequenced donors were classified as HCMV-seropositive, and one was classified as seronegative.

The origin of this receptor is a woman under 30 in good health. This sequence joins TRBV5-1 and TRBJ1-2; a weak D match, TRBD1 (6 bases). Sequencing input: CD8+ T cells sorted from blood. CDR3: CASRDRLPLGYTF. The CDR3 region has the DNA TGCGCCAGCAGAGACAGGCTTCCTCTTGGCTACACCTTC.